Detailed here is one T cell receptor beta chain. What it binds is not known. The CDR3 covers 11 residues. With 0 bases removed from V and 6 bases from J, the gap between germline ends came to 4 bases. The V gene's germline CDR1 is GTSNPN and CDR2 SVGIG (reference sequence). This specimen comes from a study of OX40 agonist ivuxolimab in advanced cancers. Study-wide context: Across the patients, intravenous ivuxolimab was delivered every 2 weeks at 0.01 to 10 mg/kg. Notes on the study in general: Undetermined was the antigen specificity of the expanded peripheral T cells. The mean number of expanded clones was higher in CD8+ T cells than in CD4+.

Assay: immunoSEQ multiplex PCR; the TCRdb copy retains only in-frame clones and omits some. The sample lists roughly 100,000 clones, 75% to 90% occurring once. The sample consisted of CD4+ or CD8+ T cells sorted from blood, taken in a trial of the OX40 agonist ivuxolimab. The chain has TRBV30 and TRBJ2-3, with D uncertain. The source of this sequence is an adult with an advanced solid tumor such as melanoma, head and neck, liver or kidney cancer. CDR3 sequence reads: CAWSVVDTQYF. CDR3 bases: TGTGCCTGGAGTGTAGTTGATACGCAGTATTTT.